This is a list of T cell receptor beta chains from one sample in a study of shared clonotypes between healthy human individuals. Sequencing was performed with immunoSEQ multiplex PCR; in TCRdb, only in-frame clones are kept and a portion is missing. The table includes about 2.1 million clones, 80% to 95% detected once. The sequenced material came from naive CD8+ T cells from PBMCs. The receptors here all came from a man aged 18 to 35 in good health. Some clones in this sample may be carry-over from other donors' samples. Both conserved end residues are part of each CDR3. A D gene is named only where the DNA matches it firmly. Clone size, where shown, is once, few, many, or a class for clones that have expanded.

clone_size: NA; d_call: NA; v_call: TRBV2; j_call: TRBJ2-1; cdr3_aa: CASSEFRSSYNEQFF; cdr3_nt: TGTGCCAGCAGTGAATTCCGGTCCTCCTACAATGAGCAGTTCTTC
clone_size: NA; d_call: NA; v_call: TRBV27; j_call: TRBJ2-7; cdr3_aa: CASTLRVYEQYF; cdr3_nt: TGTGCCAGTACTTTGAGGGTCTACGAGCAGTACTTC
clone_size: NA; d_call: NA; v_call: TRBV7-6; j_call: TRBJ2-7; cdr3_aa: CASSFSFSGISYEQYF; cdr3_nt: TGTGCCAGCAGTTTTAGTTTTTCAGGAATCTCCTACGAGCAGTACTTC
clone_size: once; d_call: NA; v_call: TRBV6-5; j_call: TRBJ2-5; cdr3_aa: CASSYSRWGIGETQYF; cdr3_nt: TGTGCCAGCAGTTACTCGAGATGGGGAATTGGGGAGACCCAGTACTTC
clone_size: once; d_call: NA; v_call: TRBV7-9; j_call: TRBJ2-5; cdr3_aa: CASSLRLGGQGQETQYF; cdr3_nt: TGTGCCAGCAGCTTAAGGCTCGGGGGGCAGGGCCAAGAGACCCAGTACTTC
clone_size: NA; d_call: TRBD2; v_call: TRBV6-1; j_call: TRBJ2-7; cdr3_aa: CASSEVSGGSYEQYF; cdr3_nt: TGTGCCAGCAGTGAAGTCAGCGGGGGCTCCTACGAGCAGTACTTC
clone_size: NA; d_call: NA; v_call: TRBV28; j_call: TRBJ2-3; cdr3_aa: CASSRGGLNTQYF; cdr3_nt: TGTGCCAGCAGTCGAGGAGGGCTAAATACGCAGTATTTT
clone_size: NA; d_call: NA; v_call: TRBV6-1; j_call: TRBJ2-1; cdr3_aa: CASKMREAYNEQFF; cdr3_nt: TGTGCCAGCAAGATGAGGGAGGCTTACAATGAGCAGTTCTTC
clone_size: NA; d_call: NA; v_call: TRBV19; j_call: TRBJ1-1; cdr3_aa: CASSTREGPGTEAFF; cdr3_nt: TGTGCCAGTAGTACCCGGGAGGGACCTGGGACTGAAGCTTTCTTT
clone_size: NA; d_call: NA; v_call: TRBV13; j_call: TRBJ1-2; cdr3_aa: CASSLGLGLRTTRFYDDGYTF; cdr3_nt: TGTGCCAGCAGCTTAGGGTTAGGTCTCCGTACAACTCGGTTCTATGACGATGGCTACACCTTC
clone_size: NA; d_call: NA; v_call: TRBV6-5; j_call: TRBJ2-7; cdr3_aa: CASSYSSRVYEQYF; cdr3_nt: TGTGCCAGCAGTTACTCTAGCCGGGTTTACGAGCAGTACTTC
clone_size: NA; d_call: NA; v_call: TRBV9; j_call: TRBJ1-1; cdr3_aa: CASSVGAVNMNTEAFF; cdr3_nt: TGTGCCAGCAGCGTAGGGGCAGTCAACATGAACACTGAAGCTTTCTTT
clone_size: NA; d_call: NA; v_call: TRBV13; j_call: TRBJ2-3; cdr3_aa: CASSLHKEAQYF; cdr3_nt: TGTGCCAGCAGCCTCCATAAGGAGGCGCAGTATTTT
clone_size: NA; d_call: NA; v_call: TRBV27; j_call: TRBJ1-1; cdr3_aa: CASGLYRNTEAFF; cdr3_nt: TGTGCCAGCGGGTTGTATCGGAACACTGAAGCTTTCTTT
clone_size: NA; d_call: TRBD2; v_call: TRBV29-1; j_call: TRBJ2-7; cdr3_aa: CSVAGLAGEQYF; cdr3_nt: TGCAGCGTTGCCGGACTAGCGGGCGAGCAGTACTTC
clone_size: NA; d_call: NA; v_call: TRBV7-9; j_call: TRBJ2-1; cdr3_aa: CAGTNTGDEQFF; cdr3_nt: TGTGCCGGGACCAATACCGGCGATGAGCAGTTCTTC
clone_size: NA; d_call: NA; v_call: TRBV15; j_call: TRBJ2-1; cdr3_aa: CATSGRTVNEQFF; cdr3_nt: TGTGCCACCAGCGGACGGACAGTAAATGAGCAGTTCTTC
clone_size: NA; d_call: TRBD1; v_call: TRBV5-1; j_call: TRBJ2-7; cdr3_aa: CASSGGQVSHEQYF; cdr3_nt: TGCGCCAGCAGCGGGGGACAGGTTTCGCACGAGCAGTACTTC
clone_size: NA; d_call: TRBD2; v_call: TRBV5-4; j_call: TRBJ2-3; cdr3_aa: CASSPGLAGGEDTQYF; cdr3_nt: TGTGCCAGCAGCCCCGGACTAGCGGGGGGAGAAGATACGCAGTATTTT
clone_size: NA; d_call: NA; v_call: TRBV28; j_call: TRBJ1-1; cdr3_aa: CASSFYGEGNTEAFF; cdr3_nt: TGTGCCAGCAGTTTTTATGGGGAGGGGAACACTGAAGCTTTCTTT
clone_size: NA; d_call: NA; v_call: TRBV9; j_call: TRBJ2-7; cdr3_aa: CASSVAMNYEQYF; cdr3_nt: TGTGCCAGCAGCGTAGCTATGAACTACGAGCAGTACTTC
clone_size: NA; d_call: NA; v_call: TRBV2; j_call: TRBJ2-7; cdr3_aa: CASSPPDRFYEQYF; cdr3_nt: TGTGCCAGCAGTCCTCCCGACAGGTTCTACGAGCAGTACTTC
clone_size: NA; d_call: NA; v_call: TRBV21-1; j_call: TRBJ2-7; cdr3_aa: CASSKVDGDSTHEQYF; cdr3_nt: TGTGCCAGCAGCAAAGTTGATGGGGACTCAACTCACGAGCAGTACTTC
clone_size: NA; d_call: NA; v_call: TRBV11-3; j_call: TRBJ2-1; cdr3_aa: CASSLVGNYNEQFF; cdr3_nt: TGTGCCAGCAGCTTAGTGGGCAACTACAATGAGCAGTTCTTC
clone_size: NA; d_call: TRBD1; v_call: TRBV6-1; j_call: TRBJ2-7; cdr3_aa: CASRQGYYEQYF; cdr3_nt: TGTGCCAGCAGACAGGGGTACTACGAGCAGTACTTC
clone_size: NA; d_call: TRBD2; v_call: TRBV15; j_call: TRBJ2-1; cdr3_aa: CATSRDRRLARKDYNEQFF; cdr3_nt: TGTGCCACCAGCAGAGATCGCCGACTAGCGAGAAAGGACTACAATGAGCAGTTCTTC
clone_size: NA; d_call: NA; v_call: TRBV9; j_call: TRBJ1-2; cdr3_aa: CASSVQPPGQVGGYTF; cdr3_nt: TGTGCCAGCAGCGTACAGCCACCGGGACAAGTTGGGGGCTACACCTTC
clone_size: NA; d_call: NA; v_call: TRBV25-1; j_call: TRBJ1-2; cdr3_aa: CATPREGGFGYTF; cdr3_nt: TGTGCCACCCCCCGGGAAGGGGGGTTCGGCTACACCTTC
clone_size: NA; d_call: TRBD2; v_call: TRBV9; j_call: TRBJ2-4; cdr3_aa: CASSVSSGTKNIQYF; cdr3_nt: TGTGCCAGCAGCGTCTCTAGCGGGACCAAAAACATTCAGTACTTC